Listed below are T cell receptor beta chains from one sample, sequenced in a study of OX40 agonist ivuxolimab in advanced cancers. Using immunoSEQ multiplex PCR, the repertoire was profiled, and TCRdb retains in-frame clones only, with some absent. This sample has tens of thousands of clones; roughly nine tenths occur once, and the top ten carry under 8.5%. The sample was CD4+ or CD8+ T cells sorted from blood, taken in a trial of the OX40 agonist ivuxolimab. These receptors originate from an adult with an advanced solid tumor such as melanoma, head and neck, liver or kidney cancer. The CDR3 runs from the conserved cysteine through the conserved F or W. The D gene is left open where the match is weak. Not every row has a clone size; where given, it reads once, few, many or a size class.

j_gene: TRBJ2-1
abundance: NA
d_gene: NA
v_gene: TRBV5-5
CDR3nt: TGTGCCAGCAGCTTGGTTAGTGTCGGGACGAGCAATGAGCAGTTCTTC
CDR3aa: CASSLVSVGTSNEQFF

j_gene: TRBJ2-1
abundance: NA
d_gene: TRBD2
v_gene: TRBV5-1
CDR3nt: TGCGCCAGCAGCCACGGGGGGGCTCGTGATGAGCAGTTCTTC
CDR3aa: CASSHGGARDEQFF

j_gene: TRBJ2-1
abundance: NA
d_gene: TRBD2
v_gene: TRBV5-1
CDR3nt: TGCGCCAGCAGCGGGACTAGAATCGAGCAGTTCTTC
CDR3aa: CASSGTRIEQFF

j_gene: TRBJ1-1
abundance: few
d_gene: NA
v_gene: TRBV30
CDR3nt: TGTGCCTGGGTGAAAAACAGGGTACACACTGAAGCTTTCTTT
CDR3aa: CAWVKNRVHTEAFF

j_gene: TRBJ2-1
abundance: NA
d_gene: NA
v_gene: TRBV10-3
CDR3nt: TGTGCCATCAGTTGGGGTAACAATGAGCAGTTCTTC
CDR3aa: CAISWGNNEQFF

j_gene: TRBJ2-7
abundance: NA
d_gene: NA
v_gene: TRBV6-8
CDR3nt: TGTGCCAGCAGTACAAAACAGGGGCAGTACTTC
CDR3aa: CASSTKQGQYF

j_gene: TRBJ2-5
abundance: NA
d_gene: NA
v_gene: TRBV21-1
CDR3nt: TGTGCCAGCAGCAAAGATCCAGGGAGGGAGACCCAGTACTTC
CDR3aa: CASSKDPGRETQYF

j_gene: TRBJ2-7
abundance: once
d_gene: NA
v_gene: TRBV27
CDR3nt: TGTGCCAGCAGTTTATCGGGGTCCCACTACGAGCAGTACTTC
CDR3aa: CASSLSGSHYEQYF

j_gene: TRBJ1-5
abundance: NA
d_gene: TRBD1
v_gene: TRBV7-9
CDR3nt: TGTGCCAGCAGCAGGACAGGGGCCCAGCCCCAGCATTTT
CDR3aa: CASSRTGAQPQHF

j_gene: TRBJ1-1
abundance: NA
d_gene: TRBD1
v_gene: TRBV7-9
CDR3nt: TGTGCCAGCAGCTTGTTAACCTTTTTCGGACAGGGTACAGGGACTGAAGCTTTCTTT
CDR3aa: CASSLLTFFGQGTGTEAFF

j_gene: TRBJ2-1
abundance: NA
d_gene: NA
v_gene: TRBV7-9
CDR3nt: TGTGCCAGCAGCTTAGTTGTCCCCTCCTACAATGAGCAGTTCTTC
CDR3aa: CASSLVVPSYNEQFF

j_gene: TRBJ1-3
abundance: NA
d_gene: NA
v_gene: TRBV2
CDR3nt: TGTGCCCCCGGGGAGGGGACAAGAGGAAACACCATATATTTT
CDR3aa: CAPGEGTRGNTIYF

j_gene: TRBJ2-7
abundance: NA
d_gene: TRBD1
v_gene: TRBV6-1
CDR3nt: TGTGCCAGCAGCGTTGCGGACAGGGTCTACGAGCAGTACTTC
CDR3aa: CASSVADRVYEQYF

j_gene: TRBJ1-4
abundance: NA
d_gene: TRBD1
v_gene: TRBV2
CDR3nt: TGTGCCAGCAGGGACCGACAGGGTTTCGGAAAACTGTTTTTT
CDR3aa: CASRDRQGFGKLFF

j_gene: TRBJ2-7
abundance: NA
d_gene: TRBD1
v_gene: TRBV5-6
CDR3nt: TGTGCCAGCAGCTTGAGTGTATTGGGACAGGCGTACGAGCAGTACTTC
CDR3aa: CASSLSVLGQAYEQYF

j_gene: TRBJ1-1
abundance: NA
d_gene: NA
v_gene: TRBV6-1
CDR3nt: TGTGCCAGCTTTAAACGCGGGCAGATATCTGAAGCTTTCTTT
CDR3aa: CASFKRGQISEAFF

j_gene: TRBJ1-1
abundance: NA
d_gene: TRBD1
v_gene: TRBV7-3
CDR3nt: TGTGCCAGCAGCACGGGGACAGGCTCTGAAGCTTTCTTT
CDR3aa: CASSTGTGSEAFF

j_gene: TRBJ2-1
abundance: NA
d_gene: TRBD1
v_gene: TRBV11-3
CDR3nt: TGTGCCAGCAGCCAGGGGGACAGCTACAATGAGCAGTTCTTC
CDR3aa: CASSQGDSYNEQFF

j_gene: TRBJ2-5
abundance: NA
d_gene: NA
v_gene: TRBV2
CDR3nt: TGTGCCAGCATGGAGTTTATCCAAGAGACCCAGTACTTC
CDR3aa: CASMEFIQETQYF

j_gene: TRBJ1-1
abundance: NA
d_gene: NA
v_gene: TRBV5-1
CDR3nt: TGCGCCAGCAGCCCGAGGACGGGGAACACTGAAGCTTTCTTT
CDR3aa: CASSPRTGNTEAFF

j_gene: TRBJ2-5
abundance: NA
d_gene: NA
v_gene: TRBV5-1
CDR3nt: TGCGCCAGCAGCAGTGGGGGTGGGTCCCAAGAGACCCAGTACTTC
CDR3aa: CASSSGGGSQETQYF

j_gene: TRBJ1-2
abundance: NA
d_gene: NA
v_gene: TRBV5-1
CDR3nt: TGCGCCAGCAGCTTAGAAGGGCGGTCTCTAAGCTACACCTTC
CDR3aa: CASSLEGRSLSYTF

j_gene: TRBJ2-7
abundance: NA
d_gene: NA
v_gene: TRBV21-1
CDR3nt: TGTGCCAGCAGCAAACGGGGTTTCGTCTTTTACGAGCAGTACTTC
CDR3aa: CASSKRGFVFYEQYF